This T cell receptor (beta chain) was obtained from a study of regulatory dendritic cells for organ transplantation. This table comes from immunoSEQ multiplex PCR, and its TCRdb copy is limited to in-frame clones, with some not included. Of some 35,000 clones listed, about nine tenths are singletons. Germline CDR1 SGDLS, CDR2 YYNGEE. The CDR3 is 16 residues long. V dropped 3 bases and J dropped 0 bases, with 16 bases sitting between them. The sequence was obtained from a human donor in good health. The rearrangement uses TRBV9 and TRBJ2-7; D is perhaps TRBD2 (6 bases). Sequenced material: naive CD8+ T cells from blood. Sample subset: CD45RA+ naive T cells. The DNA for the CDR3 is TGTGCCAGCAGCGGAAGGGACTCCCAAGCCTCCTACGAGCAGTACTTC. It yields the protein CASSGRDSQASYEQYF.